The clone carrying this TCR beta chain has only a few counts. Study processing details: Estimation of nucleated cell counts was performed using reference gene primer amplification. Libraries were prepared by immunoSEQ multiplex PCR; TCRdb keeps only in-frame clonotypes and omits some of them. V and J calls and clone size are given by that table; D and trimming were obtained from the DNA. The sample carries around 180,000 clones, approximately 86% recorded once. This sample was taken from a study of blood T cell repertoires in COVID-19. Overall study: The origin of the acute and convalescent COVID-19 samples was the United States, Italy and Spain. From T cells, B-cell-depleted T cells, or PBMCs came the material, which was cDNA or gDNA.

Trimming took 0 bases from V and 1 from J; bases not matched to a gene: 8. CDR1 is SGDLS, CDR2 YYNGEE, per germline. CDR3 length: 18 residues. This clonotype was obtained from an older man with active or convalescent COVID-19. The sequencing input was peripheral blood. V and J are TRBV9 and TRBJ2-1; 9 bases are shared with TRBD2. In DNA form, the CDR3 reads TGTGCCAGCAGCGTAGGGCTAGCGGGAAGTTTGTCCTACAATGAGCAGTTCTTC. Translated: CASSVGLAGSLSYNEQFF.